This T cell receptor (beta chain) was recovered during a study of cytomegalovirus exposure and HLA in healthy donors. Study findings and constraints: A later analysis linked a missense variant in DCLRE1C to the trimming of TCR beta V and J genes. The number of N-insertions in an Asian-associated ancestry cluster was reportedly below the 666-donor mean in a later analysis. Later on, analysis showed that most CMV-associated TCR beta chains appeared to be HLA-restricted. 87-base-pair reads could not separate some V segments, including TRBV6-2 and TRBV6-3.

The PCR contained 60 Vbeta and 13 Jbeta primers. Profiling relied on immunoSEQ multiplex PCR, and the TCRdb table lists in-frame clones only, not all of them. This sample contains about 38,000 clones. V shed 4 bases, J shed 1 base, and the junction held 4 bases outside the gene matches. Germline V gene lookup returns CDR1 SGHRS and CDR2 YFSETQ. This CDR3 region has 17 residues. Concerning this clone: The antigen remains undetermined.

The gene calls are TRBV5-1 and TRBJ2-4, with 14 bases matching TRBD2. The TCR sequence derives from a man aged 40-49 years in good health and CMV-seropositive. The specimen was PBMCs. CDR3 residues: CASSLGTSGGAKNIQYF. The CDR3 DNA is TGCGCCAGCAGCCTGGGGACTAGCGGGGGTGCCAAAAACATTCAGTACTTC.